Sequencing of this TCR beta chain was carried out in a study of cytomegalovirus exposure and HLA in healthy donors. A note on this clone: Antigen specificity is unknown.

The CDR3 sequence is 12 residues long. Trimming removed 5 bases from V and 8 bases from J, with 9 bases in between. Germline V CDR1 and CDR2: MDHEN, SYDVKM. Study-wide results and limits: Trimming of TCR beta V- and J-genes showed a link, identified in a later analysis, to a missense DCLRE1C variant. Per a later analysis, HLA-associated TCR beta chains showed more clonal expansion than other, equally common TCR beta chains. Overall, about 160 TCR beta chains were annotated as cytomegalovirus-associated. What a later analysis reportedly showed was that an Asian-associated ancestry cluster had fewer N-insertions than the roughly 700-donor mean.

The PCR employed 60 Vbeta primers together with 13 Jbeta primers. The table came from immunoSEQ multiplex PCR; TCRdb's copy has only in-frame clones and leaves some out. The sample has approximately 120,000 clones, and its top ten clones hold around 2.2%. The specimen was PBMCs. The chain is built from TRBV28 and TRBJ1-4, with D possibly being TRBD1 (5 bases). The TCR sequence derives from a man in his forties in good health and CMV-seronegative. The CDR3 DNA is TGTGCCAGCAGTAATGCAGGGGAAAAACTGTTTTTT. Its protein product is CASSNAGEKLFF.